The T cell receptor (beta chain) described here comes from a study of T cell changes during pregnancy in multiple sclerosis. In its sample, this clone was seen once. This CDR3 is built from 15 residues. Germline assignment: CDR1 ENHRY and CDR2 SYGVKD. The J segment lost 6 bases and the V segment lost 0 bases, leaving 5 bases of the junction unmatched. Data came from immunoSEQ multiplex PCR; TCRdb stores just in-frame clones and leaves some out. The sample yields under 70,000 clones, 90% seen once. The receptor was isolated from a female donor in good health, enrolled as a control in a pregnancy study. Sequencing used peripheral blood, obtained in the third trimester of pregnancy. V gene TRBV10-3 combines with J gene TRBJ2-3, with TRBD1 matching over 8 bases. The CDR3, as DNA: TGTGCCATCAGTGAGTCAACCAACAGGGGGGATACGCAGTATTTT. Its translation: CAISESTNRGDTQYF.